These T cell receptor beta chains were read from a single sample in a study of technical replicates of blood from a few donors. Profiled with immunoSEQ multiplex PCR; TCRdb holds only in-frame clones, not every one. This table has around 80,000 clones, nearly 99% appearing once. The sample was T cells isolated from PBMCs. Receptor source: a human donor in good health. Both conserved end residues are part of each CDR3. The order of the fields is D gene, J gene, V gene, clone size, CDR3 DNA, CDR3 protein. A D gene is named only where the DNA matches it firmly. The size of a clone is reported for some rows only, either as once, few or many, or as a class for expanded clones.

TRBD2 | TRBJ2-7 | TRBV10-3 | NA | TGTGCCATCAGTGGACCTAGCGGACCCAGCTCCTACGAGCAGTACTTC | CAISGPSGPSSYEQYF
TRBD1 | TRBJ1-2 | TRBV2 | NA | TGTGCCAGCAGTACCGACAGGGCTGCACACTATGGCTACACCTTC | CASSTDRAAHYGYTF
NA | TRBJ2-7 | TRBV21-1 | NA | TGTGCCAAACCCTCGGGAAGAAATACCTACGAGCAGTACTTC | CAKPSGRNTYEQYF
NA | TRBJ2-3 | TRBV15 | NA | TGTGCCACCAGCAGAGAATTCAGAGATACGCAGTATTTT | CATSREFRDTQYF
TRBD2 | TRBJ2-1 | TRBV4-1 | NA | TGCGCCAGCAGCCAACCGCCCCGACTAGCGGGAGATGATGAGCAGTTCTTC | CASSQPPRLAGDDEQFF
TRBD2 | TRBJ2-7 | TRBV5-4 | NA | TGTGCCAGCAGCCGGAGCGGGAGGACTGCTGCTTCCTACGAGCAGTACTTC | CASSRSGRTAASYEQYF
TRBD2 | TRBJ2-7 | TRBV7-2 | once | TGTGCCAGCAGCTTGATTTCTAGCGGGAATACATACGAGCAGTACTTC | CASSLISSGNTYEQYF
TRBD1 | TRBJ2-2 | TRBV6-6 | NA | TGTGCCAGCAGGTCGTACGACAGGGGATCCGGGGAGCTGTTTTTT | CASRSYDRGSGELFF
TRBD2 | TRBJ2-3 | TRBV11-1 | NA | TGTGCCAGCAGCTCGACTAGCGGGAGAGTTGATACGCAGTATTTT | CASSSTSGRVDTQYF
NA | TRBJ2-5 | TRBV15 | NA | TGTGCCACCAGCGTCCGAAGGGGACAAGAGACCCAGTACTTC | CATSVRRGQETQYF
TRBD2 | TRBJ2-1 | TRBV11-2 | NA | TGTGCCAGCAGCGCCGGGACTAGCGGCTACAATGAGCAGTTCTTC | CASSAGTSGYNEQFF
NA | TRBJ2-7 | TRBV9 | NA | TGTGCCAGCAGCGTAGATGTAGATACTCGGAGCGAGCAGTACTTC | CASSVDVDTRSEQYF
TRBD1 | TRBJ2-3 | TRBV2 | once | TGTGCCAGCAGCGAGGGAGACAGGGTCACAGATACGCAGTATTTT | CASSEGDRVTDTQYF
TRBD1 | TRBJ1-1 | TRBV6-6 | once | TGTGCCAGCAGTTACCAGATACAGGGGGGGAGGAACGCTTTCTTT | CASSYQIQGGRNAFF
TRBD1 | TRBJ2-7 | TRBV7-3 | NA | TGTGCCAGCAGCGAACGGGACAGGTCTTACGAGCAGTACTTC | CASSERDRSYEQYF
TRBD1 | TRBJ1-3 | TRBV7-8 | NA | TGTGCCAGCAGCTACGGGACAGGGGGTGGAAACACCATATATTTT | CASSYGTGGGNTIYF
TRBD1 | TRBJ1-2 | TRBV4-1 | NA | TGCGCCAGCAGCCCCTTGACCGGGACAGACTTTTATGGCTACACCTTC | CASSPLTGTDFYGYTF
TRBD2 | TRBJ2-3 | TRBV28 | NA | TGTGCCAGCAGTGGCTCGACTAGCGGTAGCACAGATACGCAGTATTTT | CASSGSTSGSTDTQYF
NA | TRBJ1-1 | TRBV28 | NA | TGTGCCAGCAGGACAGAGAACACTGAAGCTTTCTTT | CASRTENTEAFF
TRBD1 | TRBJ2-7 | TRBV6-5 | NA | TGTGCCAGCAGGACAGGGGGCACTGCCTACGAGCAGTACTTC | CASRTGGTAYEQYF
TRBD2 | TRBJ2-7 | TRBV9 | NA | TGTGCCAGCAGCGTAGGTCTAGCGGGAGATGACTACGAGCAGTACTTC | CASSVGLAGDDYEQYF
NA | TRBJ1-5 | TRBV2 | NA | TGTGCCAGCACTAACGAGGGGGTCGTACAGCCCCAGCATTTT | CASTNEGVVQPQHF
NA | TRBJ1-2 | TRBV29-1 | NA | TGCAGCGTTCCAGGGGTCTTCTATGGCTACACCTTC | CSVPGVFYGYTF
TRBD1 | TRBJ1-2 | TRBV7-9 | NA | TGTGCCAGCAGCTTAGGACAGGGGAACTATGGCTACACCTTC | CASSLGQGNYGYTF
TRBD1 | TRBJ2-7 | TRBV11-2 | NA | TGTGCCAGCAGCTCCGGGACAGGGTTTTACGAGCAGTACTTC | CASSSGTGFYEQYF
TRBD1 | TRBJ1-2 | TRBV6-5 | NA | TGTGCCAGCAGCCCGGACAGGAACTATGGCTACACCTTC | CASSPDRNYGYTF
NA | TRBJ2-5 | TRBV7-3 | NA | TGTGCCAGCAGCTTAAGCGCTAGGGGGGAGACCCAGTACTTC | CASSLSARGETQYF
NA | TRBJ1-5 | TRBV7-2 | NA | TGTGCCAGCAGCCAGGGACACCTCAATCAGCCCCAGCATTTT | CASSQGHLNQPQHF
NA | TRBJ2-1 | TRBV15 | NA | TGTGCCACCAGCAGAGATTTCCACAGGATGAGCTCCTACAATGAGCAGTTCTTC | CATSRDFHRMSSYNEQFF
TRBD1 | TRBJ2-7 | TRBV5-1 | NA | TGCGCCAGCAGCCCCGGGACAGGGGAAACCTACGAGCAGTACTTC | CASSPGTGETYEQYF
TRBD1 | TRBJ1-5 | TRBV6-1 | NA | TGTGCCAGCAAACGGGGGCAGGGGGAGAATCAGCCCCAGCATTTT | CASKRGQGENQPQHF
NA | TRBJ2-5 | TRBV28 | NA | TGTGCCAGCAGTCCCGAAAGCGGCTACCAAGAGACCCAGTACTTC | CASSPESGYQETQYF
NA | TRBJ1-2 | TRBV6-6 | once | TGTGCCAGCAGTTACGGCGACAGTTTTTATGGCTACACCTTC | CASSYGDSFYGYTF
NA | TRBJ2-7 | TRBV9 | NA | TGTGCCAGCAGTCCTGGCGGGAACCCCGGGTCATTAGGGCAGTACTTC | CASSPGGNPGSLGQYF
NA | TRBJ2-3 | TRBV5-1 | NA | TGCGCCAGCAACTCAAAACCGATGGCAGATACGCAGTATTTT | CASNSKPMADTQYF
NA | TRBJ1-5 | TRBV5-8 | NA | TGTGCCAGCAGCTTGGACTCACTGGGCCATCAGCCCCAGCATTTT | CASSLDSLGHQPQHF
NA | TRBJ2-7 | TRBV20-1 | NA | TGCAGTGCTAGGGGGACTTCCGAGCAGTACTTC | CSARGTSEQYF
TRBD2 | TRBJ2-1 | TRBV30 | NA | TGTGCCTGGAGTCCTGGACTAGCGGGAGTTCGGGACTACAATGAGCAGTTCTTC | CAWSPGLAGVRDYNEQFF
NA | TRBJ2-3 | TRBV7-9 | NA | TGTGCCAGCAGCAAAGGGGGTGAAGCGGCTTTGGATACGCAGTATTTT | CASSKGGEAALDTQYF
TRBD1 | TRBJ2-3 | TRBV6-5 | NA | TGTGCCAGCAGTGTAAACAGGGGAGATACGCAGTATTTT | CASSVNRGDTQYF